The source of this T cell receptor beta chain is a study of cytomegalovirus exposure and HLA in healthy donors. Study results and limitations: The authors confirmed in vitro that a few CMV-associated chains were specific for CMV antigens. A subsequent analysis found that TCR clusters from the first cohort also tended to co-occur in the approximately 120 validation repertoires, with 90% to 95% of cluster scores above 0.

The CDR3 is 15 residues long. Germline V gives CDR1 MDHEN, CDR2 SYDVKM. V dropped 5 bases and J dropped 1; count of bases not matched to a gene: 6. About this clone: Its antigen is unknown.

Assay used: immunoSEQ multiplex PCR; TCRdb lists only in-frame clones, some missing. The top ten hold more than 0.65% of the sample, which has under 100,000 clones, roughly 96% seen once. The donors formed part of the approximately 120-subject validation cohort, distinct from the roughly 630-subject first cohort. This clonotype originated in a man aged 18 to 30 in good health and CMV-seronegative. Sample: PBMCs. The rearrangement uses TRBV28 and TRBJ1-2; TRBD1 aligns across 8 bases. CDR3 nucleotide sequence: TGTGCCAGCAGTCAAACAGGGGGGGATAACTATGGCTACACCTTC. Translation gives CASSQTGGDNYGYTF.